These 10 T cell receptor beta chains share one sample of origin, sequenced in a study of shared clonotypes between healthy human individuals. Using immunoSEQ multiplex PCR, the repertoire was profiled, and TCRdb retains in-frame clones only, with some absent. Among roughly 2 million clones, 90% to 96% were seen once, and the ten largest hold around 0.13%. Sequencing was carried out using naive CD4+ T cells sorted from blood. This sample's subset: CD45RA+ positively selected. Receptors originate from a man younger than 30 in good health.

This clone was found once. Within the sample, other DNA sequences also encode this same CDR3. V usage is TRBV10-3 and J usage is TRBJ1-1, with TRBD1 identical over 9 bases. The trim removed 5 bases at V and 1 base at J, leaving 2 bases unmatched. CDR1 and CDR2 from the germline V gene are ENHRY and SYGVKD. This CDR3 has 14 amino acids. The CDR3, as DNA: TGTGCCATCAGTCCGGGACAGGGGAACACTGAAGCTTTCTTT. Amino acid sequence: CAISPGQGNTEAFF.

Comment on this clone: Additional DNA sequences in this sample encode the identical CDR3. This rearrangement joins TRBV29-1 to TRBJ2-3; D is ambiguous. Trimming shortened V by 2 bases and J by 5 bases, and 5 bases separated the two germline ends. Germline CDR1 is SQVTM and CDR2 is ANQGSEA. The CDR3 has 11 amino acids. Here the CDR3 DNA reads TGCAGCGTTGAACCAAAAGATACGCAGTATTTT. Residues: CSVEPKDTQYF.

The chain links TRBV30 to TRBJ1-2; D is uncertain. The CDR3 spans 14 residues. Germline V gene lookup returns CDR1 GTSNPN and CDR2 SVGIG (reference sequence). V shed 4 bases and J shed 7 bases, with 19 bases lying between them. The CDR3 spells CAWMNAGLTGGYTF. The CDR3 DNA is TGTGCCTGGATGAACGCCGGCCTAACGGGTGGCTACACCTTC.

CDR3 in amino acids: CASSMDATNEKLFF. The DNA of the CDR3 is TGTGCCAGCAGCATGGATGCAACTAATGAAAAACTGTTTTTT. The chain links TRBV7-9 to TRBJ1-4; no reliable D call. V shed 5 bases and J shed 0 bases, with 7 bases lying between them. The germline gives CDR1 SEHNR, CDR2 FQNEAQ (reference sequence). This CDR3 spans 14 amino acids.

This clone was seen only once. The rearrangement uses TRBV6-1 and TRBJ1-5; D is uncertain. CDR3 size: 13 residues. V dropped 10 bases and J dropped 2 bases, with 12 bases sitting between them. Germline V gene lookup returns CDR1 MNHNS and CDR2 SASEGT. Here the CDR3 reads CATSAGGNQPQHF. CDR3 coding DNA: TGTGCCACCTCAGCTGGGGGCAATCAGCCCCAGCATTTT.

The chain employs TRBV30 and TRBJ2-3, with a tentative D call TRBD2 (7 bases). Germline-derived CDR1 and CDR2 are GTSNPN and SVGIG (reference sequence). Trimming left V 0 bases short and J 4 bases short, with 14 bases between. CDR3 size: 15 residues. The CDR3 region is CAWSVEGGPSDTQYF. The CDR3, as DNA: TGTGCCTGGAGTGTAGAGGGGGGGCCCTCAGATACGCAGTATTTT.

On this clone: Other DNA sequences from this sample encode an identical CDR3 as well. The chain carries TRBV6-5 and TRBJ1-1; D is perhaps TRBD1 (6 bases). V lost 5 bases to trimming and J lost 5 bases, with 18 bases between them. The germline gives CDR1 MNHEY, CDR2 SVGAGI. The CDR3 sequence is 15 residues long. CDR3 amino acids: CASSPTGTVNTEAFF. The CDR3 bases are TGTGCCAGCAGTCCTACAGGGACGGTAAATACTGAAGCTTTCTTT.

The chain links TRBV5-1 to TRBJ2-7; either TRBD1 or TRBD2 may fit D (5 bases each). Germline V gene lookup returns CDR1 SGHRS and CDR2 YFSETQ. CDR3 length equals 15 residues. The V and J ends lost 4 bases and 1 base respectively, with 15 bases between them. CDR3 in DNA: TGCGCCAGCAGCCCCGGGGCCCACCTTTCCTACGAGCAGTACTTC. This translates into CASSPGAHLSYEQYF.

This clone was counted a single time. The chain links TRBV4-1 to TRBJ2-5; 16 positions agree with TRBD2. J gave up 5 bases and V 0 bases, and 6 bases lay outside the gene matches. The CDR3 has 18 amino acids. Germline V lookup: CDR1 MGHRA, CDR2 YSYEKL. The CDR3 sequence is CASSQDRGLAGGPETQYF. DNA of the CDR3: TGCGCCAGCAGCCAAGATCGGGGACTAGCGGGGGGGCCCGAGACCCAGTACTTC.

The rearrangement uses TRBV9 and TRBJ1-2; D uncertain. CDR3 length: 15 amino acids. Germline V gene data show CDR1 as SGDLS and CDR2 as YYNGEE. Trimming took 0 bases from V and 0 from J, leaving 9 bases between them. CDR3 sequence (DNA): TGTGCCAGCAGCGTAGGGGCCGTCGCTAACTATGGCTACACCTTC. Translated: CASSVGAVANYGYTF.